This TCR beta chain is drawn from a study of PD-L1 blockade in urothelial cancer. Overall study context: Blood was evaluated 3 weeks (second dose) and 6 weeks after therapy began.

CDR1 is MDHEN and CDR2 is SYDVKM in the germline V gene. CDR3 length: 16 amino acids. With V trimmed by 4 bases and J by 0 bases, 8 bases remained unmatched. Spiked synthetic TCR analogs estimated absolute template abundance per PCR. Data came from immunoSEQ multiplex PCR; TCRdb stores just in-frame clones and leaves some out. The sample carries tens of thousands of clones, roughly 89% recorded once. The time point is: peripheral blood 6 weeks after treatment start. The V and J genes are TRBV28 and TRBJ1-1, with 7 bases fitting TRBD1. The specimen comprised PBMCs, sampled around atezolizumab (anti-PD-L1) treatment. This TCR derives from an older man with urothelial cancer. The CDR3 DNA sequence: TGTGCCAGCAGTTCCAGGGGGACTGGGATGAACACTGAAGCTTTCTTT. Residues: CASSSRGTGMNTEAFF.